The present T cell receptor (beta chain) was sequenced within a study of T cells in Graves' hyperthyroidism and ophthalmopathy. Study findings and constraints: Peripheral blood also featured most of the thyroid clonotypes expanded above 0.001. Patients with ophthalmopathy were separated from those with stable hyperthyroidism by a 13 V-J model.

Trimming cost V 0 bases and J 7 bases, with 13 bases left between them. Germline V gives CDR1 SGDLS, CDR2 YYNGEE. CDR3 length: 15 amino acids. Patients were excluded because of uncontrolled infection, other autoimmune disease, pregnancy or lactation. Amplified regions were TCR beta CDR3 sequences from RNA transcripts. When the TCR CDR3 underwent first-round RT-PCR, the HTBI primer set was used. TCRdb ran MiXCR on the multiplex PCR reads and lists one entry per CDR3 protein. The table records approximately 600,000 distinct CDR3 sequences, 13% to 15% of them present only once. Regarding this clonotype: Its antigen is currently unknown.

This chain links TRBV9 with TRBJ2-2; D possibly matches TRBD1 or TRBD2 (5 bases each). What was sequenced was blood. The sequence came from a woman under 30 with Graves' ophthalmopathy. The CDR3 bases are TGTGCCAGCAGCGTAGGAGGGGTCCGGAGCGGGGAGCTGTTTTTT. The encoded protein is CASSVGGVRSGELFF.